Listed here are 20 T cell receptor beta chains from one sample, sequenced in a study of blood T cell repertoires in COVID-19. Libraries were prepared by immunoSEQ multiplex PCR; TCRdb keeps only in-frame clonotypes and omits some of them. In the table there are around 250,000 clones, around nine tenths of which are singletons. The specimen sequenced was PBMCs or T cells enriched from blood (not recorded which). These receptors all come from a woman between 35 and 50 years old who had been exposed to COVID-19.

The chain has TRBV3-1 (or the pseudogene TRBV3-2) and TRBJ2-3, with TRBD2 matching 9 bases. This CDR3 region has 20 residues. Germline values: CDR1 LGHDT, CDR2 YNNKEL (reference sequence). V lost 0 bases, J lost 3 bases, and 16 bases stayed unmatched. The CDR3 coding sequence is TGTGCCAGCAGCCAAGATCGCGCGGGAGGGAGGTTCGAGGGGACAGATACGCAGTATTTT. It yields the protein CASSQDRAGGRFEGTDTQYF.

The chain combines TRBV5-5 with TRBJ2-7; D is possibly TRBD1 (6 bases). Trimming shortened V by 4 bases and J by 6 bases, and 14 bases separated the two germline ends. CDR3 length: 13 residues. The germline V gene has CDR1 SGHKS and CDR2 YYEKEE (reference sequence). CDR3 loop: CASSQRQVTEQYV. CDR3 nucleotide sequence: TGTGCCAGCAGCCAAAGACAGGTAACCGAGCAGTACGTC.

V is TRBV7-9 and J is TRBJ1-6; 10 bases are a match to TRBD1. This CDR3 has 17 amino acids. With 0 bases clipped from V and 10 bases from J, the junction kept 9 bases outside the gene matches. Germline CDR1 reads SEHNR; CDR2 reads FQNEAQ (reference sequence). The chain's CDR3 is CASSLAGGTGAISPLHF. CDR3 sequence (DNA): TGTGCCAGCAGCTTAGCCGGCGGGACAGGGGCCATATCACCCCTCCACTTT.

The chain employs TRBV4-2 and TRBJ2-2; D is possibly TRBD1 (6 bases). V lost 1 base to trimming and J lost 7 bases, with 10 bases between them. The CDR3 extends over 14 amino acids. The germline gives CDR1 LGHNA, CDR2 YNFKEQ. CDR3 in amino acids: CASSQGQDGGELFF. The CDR3 DNA reads TGTGCCAGCAGCCAAGGACAGGATGGCGGGGAGCTGTTTTTT.

This sequence joins TRBV6-5 and TRBJ2-1, with D possibly being TRBD2 (6 bases). This CDR3 comprises 15 residues. Germline V gene data show CDR1 as MNHEY and CDR2 as SVGAGI. Trimming stripped 6 bases from V and 0 bases from J, with 12 bases between. The CDR3 sequence: CASSSGTPSYNEQFF. The CDR3 DNA sequence: TGTGCCAGCAGCTCCGGGACTCCCTCCTACAATGAGCAGTTCTTC.

V gene TRBV27 combines with J gene TRBJ1-4; no definite D call. V was pared by 3 bases and J by 7 bases, with 15 bases between. The CDR3 totals 15 residues. Germline CDR1 reads MNHEY; CDR2 reads SMNVEV (reference sequence). CDR3 protein: CASSFDSSLGEKLFF. The CDR3, as DNA: TGTGCCAGCAGTTTTGACTCCTCGCTGGGTGAAAAACTGTTTTTT.

The chain carries TRBV6-2 or TRBV6-3 and TRBJ1-1, with D possibly TRBD1 on 5 matching bases. The ends were cut back, 4 bases at V and 0 bases at J, with 9 bases in the middle. The CDR3 contains 14 residues. Germline V CDR1 and CDR2: MNHEY, SVGEGT. CDR3 region: CASSLQVMNTEAFF. In DNA form, the CDR3 reads TGTGCCAGCAGTTTACAGGTCATGAACACTGAAGCTTTCTTT.

This chain links TRBV7-2 with TRBJ1-1; perhaps TRBD1 as D (5 bases). CDR1 and CDR2 from the germline V gene are SGHTA and FQGNSA. This CDR3 comprises 15 residues. Between the trimmed V and J ends, which lost 1 base and 7 bases, there was a span of 16 bases. This CDR3 is CASSLGPGGIGEAFF. The CDR3 DNA is TGTGCCAGCAGCTTAGGCCCCGGGGGGATCGGTGAAGCTTTCTTT.

The chain couples TRBV7-9 to TRBJ1-3; D gene ambiguous. The V gene's germline CDR1 is SEHNR and CDR2 FQNEAQ (reference sequence). This CDR3 has 16 amino acids. V lost 3 bases to trimming and J lost 2 bases, with 14 bases between them. CDR3 DNA: TGTGCCAGCAGCTTTTTAACTGGTTTTACTGGAAACACCATATATTTT. It translates to CASSFLTGFTGNTIYF.

The chain is built from TRBV28 and TRBJ2-1; maybe TRBD2 (5 bases). V dropped 2 bases and J dropped 5 bases, with 10 bases sitting between them. CDR1 and CDR2 (germline): MDHEN, SYDVKM. The CDR3 runs 14 residues. The CDR3 loop is CASSLGGSNNEQFF. The CDR3 DNA reads TGTGCCAGCAGTTTAGGAGGCAGTAACAATGAGCAGTTCTTC.

This chain links TRBV7-8 with TRBJ1-2, with 11 bases matching TRBD1. The CDR3 has 18 amino acids. With 3 bases clipped from V and 8 bases from J, the junction kept 17 bases outside the gene matches. Germline CDR1 is SGHVS and CDR2 is FQNEAQ. Here the CDR3 reads CASSLLFGTGGFRVGYTF. Here the CDR3 DNA reads TGTGCCAGCAGCTTGCTGTTTGGGACAGGGGGGTTTCGGGTAGGCTACACCTTC.

This rearrangement joins TRBV7-9 to TRBJ1-1; no clear D. This CDR3 has 15 amino acids. Germline CDR1 and CDR2: SEHNR and FQNEAQ (reference sequence). V lost 5 bases and J lost 11, with 24 bases in between. CDR3 sequence: CASSPLTLDGVGAFF. In DNA form, the CDR3 reads TGTGCCAGCAGCCCCTTAACTCTAGACGGCGTGGGTGCTTTCTTT.

Worth noting for this clone: A junction boundary mismatches the germline segment, possibly from a read error. The rearrangement uses TRBV5-1 and TRBJ1-2, with D possibly matching TRBD1 (6 bases). The germline V gene has CDR1 SGHRS and CDR2 YFSETQ. There are 14 residues in the CDR3. CDR3: CASTPRGWGDGYTF. The CDR3 DNA is TGTGCCAGCACCCCCAGGGGTTGGGGAGATGGCTACACCTTC.

The gene calls are TRBV11-3 and TRBJ1-2; 9 bases align to TRBD1. Per the germline V gene, CDR1 is SGHNT and CDR2 is YENEEA. The CDR3 is made up of 18 amino acids. Germline trimming cut 1 base from V and 7 bases from J; bases unmatched to any gene: 16. CDR3: CASSLVLTGGARNAGYTF. The DNA for the CDR3 is TGTGCCAGCAGCTTAGTTCTTACAGGGGGCGCTAGGAATGCTGGCTACACCTTC.

In nucleotides, the CDR3 is TGTGCCAGTAGGGTGACAGGACAAGAGACCCAGTACTTC. Protein product: CASRVTGQETQYF. The chain couples TRBV19 to TRBJ2-5; the D gene is possibly TRBD1 (6 bases). This CDR3 is 13 amino acids long. CDR1 is LNHDA and CDR2 is SQIVND in the germline V gene (reference sequence). V lost 6 bases and J lost 2, with 10 bases in between.

DNA of the CDR3: TGTGCCAGCAGGGGGACAGGGGGACCCTACGAGCAGTACTTC. It yields the protein CASRGTGGPYEQYF. This rearrangement joins TRBV28 to TRBJ2-7, with 11 bases identical to TRBD1. Unmatched junction bases numbered 3, after V lost 6 bases and J lost 2 bases. The CDR3 extends over 14 amino acids. The V gene's germline CDR1 is MDHEN and CDR2 SYDVKM.

The rearrangement links TRBV3-1 (or the pseudogene TRBV3-2) to TRBJ1-2; the D gene is possibly TRBD1 (5 bases). Trimming stripped 4 bases from V and 8 bases from J, with 11 bases between. Germline V gene data show CDR1 as LGHDT and CDR2 as YNNKEL (reference sequence). This CDR3 has 12 residues. The CDR3 spells CASSRQGWGYTF. The CDR3 DNA sequence: TGTGCCAGCAGCCGGCAGGGCTGGGGCTACACCTTC.

The chain couples TRBV30 to TRBJ1-2, with D unclear. In germline, CDR1 is GTSNPN, CDR2 SVGIG (reference sequence). Trimming shortened V by 0 bases and J by 8 bases, and 19 bases separated the two germline ends. The CDR3 contains 15 residues. This CDR3 is CAWSVKVAGGEGYTF. The CDR3 DNA reads TGTGCCTGGAGTGTAAAAGTCGCGGGAGGAGAGGGCTACACCTTC.

V gene TRBV2 combines with J gene TRBJ2-2; D perhaps matches TRBD2 (5 bases). CDR1 and CDR2 (germline): SNHLY, FYNNEI. This CDR3 spans 16 amino acids. Trimming removed 5 bases at V and 0 bases at J, with 13 bases between. The chain's CDR3 is CASSLMTTTNTGELFF. The CDR3 nucleotides are TGTGCCAGCAGTCTGATGACGACTACGAACACCGGGGAGCTGTTTTTT.

V usage is TRBV15 and J usage is TRBJ1-1, with D possibly being TRBD1 (5 bases). Germline CDR1 LNHNV, CDR2 YYDKDF (reference sequence). The ends were cut back, 3 bases at V and 6 bases at J, with 14 bases in the middle. The CDR3 has 14 amino acids. The CDR3 region is CATSRDNPTAEAFF. The DNA for the CDR3 is TGTGCCACCAGCAGGGACAACCCCACCGCTGAAGCTTTCTTT.